This TCR beta chain was profiled in a study of T cells in Graves' hyperthyroidism and ophthalmopathy. Points from the study as a whole: In blood, most of the thyroid clonotypes expanded above 0.001 were also present.

The CDR3 regions of TCR beta were amplified from RNA transcripts. An initial round of RT-PCR targeting the TCR CDR3 relied on the HTBI primer set. One entry per CDR3 protein results from TCRdb running MiXCR on the multiplex PCR reads. The sample consists of approximately 410,000 distinct CDR3 sequences, approximately 15% of them appearing once. In the case of this clonotype: Its target is unknown.

Germline CDR1 DFQATT, CDR2 SNEGSKA (reference sequence). The ends lost 6 bases at V and 3 bases at J; junction bases unmatched: 13. This CDR3 is 15 amino acids long. Patients aged 18 to 65 had newly diagnosed hyperthyroidism of under 2 months' duration. Patients with uncontrolled infections, other autoimmune diseases, pregnancy or lactation were excluded. Each diagnosis was grounded in clinical symptoms, serum thyroxine and TRAb, thyroid ultrasound, and orbital computed tomography. This sequence joins TRBV20-1 and TRBJ2-7; 8 positions match TRBD2. The source is a woman between 18 and 30 years old with Graves' hyperthyroidism. Sample: blood. The DNA for the CDR3 is TGCAGTGCCCTACTAGCGGAACTCGCTCACTACGAGCAGTACTTC. As protein: CSALLAELAHYEQYF.